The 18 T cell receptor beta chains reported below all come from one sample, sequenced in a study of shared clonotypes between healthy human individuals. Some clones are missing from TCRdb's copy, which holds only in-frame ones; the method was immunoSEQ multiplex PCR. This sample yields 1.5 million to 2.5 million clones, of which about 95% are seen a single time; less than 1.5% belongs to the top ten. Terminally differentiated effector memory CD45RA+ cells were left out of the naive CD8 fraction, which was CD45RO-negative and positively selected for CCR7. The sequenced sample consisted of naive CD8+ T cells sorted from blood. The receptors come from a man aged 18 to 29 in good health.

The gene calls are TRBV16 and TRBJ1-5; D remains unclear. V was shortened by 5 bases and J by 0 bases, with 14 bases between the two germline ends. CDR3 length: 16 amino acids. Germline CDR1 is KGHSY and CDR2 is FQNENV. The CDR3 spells CASSLPRVDSNQPQHF. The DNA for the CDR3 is TGTGCCAGCAGCTTACCTAGGGTCGATAGCAATCAGCCCCAGCATTTT.

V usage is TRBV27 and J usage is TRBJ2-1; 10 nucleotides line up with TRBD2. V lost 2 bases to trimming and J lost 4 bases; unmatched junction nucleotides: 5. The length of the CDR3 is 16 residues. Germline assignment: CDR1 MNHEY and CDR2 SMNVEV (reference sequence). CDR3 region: CASSLTPGLAYNEQFF. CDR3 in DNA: TGTGCCAGCAGTTTAACGCCGGGACTAGCGTACAATGAGCAGTTCTTC.

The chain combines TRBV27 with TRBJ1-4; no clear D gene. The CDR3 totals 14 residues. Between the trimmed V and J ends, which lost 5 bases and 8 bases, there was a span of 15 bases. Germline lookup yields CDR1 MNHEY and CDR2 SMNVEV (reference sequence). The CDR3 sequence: CASSLGLGGEKLFF. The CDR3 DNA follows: TGTGCCAGCAGTCTTGGGCTAGGCGGGGAAAAACTGTTTTTT. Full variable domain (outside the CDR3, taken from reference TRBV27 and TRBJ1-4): EAQVTQNPRYLITVTGKKLTVTCSQNMNHEYMSWYRQDPGLGLRQIYYSMNVEVTDKGDVPEGYKVSRKEKRNFPLILESPSPNQTSLYFCASSLGLGGEKLFFGSGTQLSVL.

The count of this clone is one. The CDR3 spells CASSLFRGYEQYF. The DNA of the CDR3 is TGCGCCAGCAGCCTGTTTCGAGGATACGAGCAGTACTTC. The genes are TRBV4-3 and TRBJ2-7; no reliable D call. This CDR3 has 13 residues. CDR1 LGHNA and CDR2 YSLEER come from the germline V gene. V dropped 4 bases and J dropped 4 bases, with 11 bases sitting between them.

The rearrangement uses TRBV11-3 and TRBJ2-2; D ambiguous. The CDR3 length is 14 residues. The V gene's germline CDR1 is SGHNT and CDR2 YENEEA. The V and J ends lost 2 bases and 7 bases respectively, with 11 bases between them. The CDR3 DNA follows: TGTGCCAGCAGCTTACGTACTTCTTACGGGGAGCTGTTTTTT. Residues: CASSLRTSYGELFF.

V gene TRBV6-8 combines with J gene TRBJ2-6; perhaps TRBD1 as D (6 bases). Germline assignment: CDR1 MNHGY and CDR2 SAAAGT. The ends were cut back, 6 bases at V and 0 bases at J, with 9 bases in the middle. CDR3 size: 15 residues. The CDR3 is CASSGQISGANVLTF. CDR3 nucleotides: TGTGCCAGCAGCGGACAGATCTCTGGGGCCAACGTCCTGACTTTC.

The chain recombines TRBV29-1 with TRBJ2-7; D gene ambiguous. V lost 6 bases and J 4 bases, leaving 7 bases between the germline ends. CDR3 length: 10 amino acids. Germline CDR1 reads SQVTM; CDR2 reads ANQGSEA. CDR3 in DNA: TGCAGCGTGGTAGAATACGAGCAGTACTTC. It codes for CSVVEYEQYF.

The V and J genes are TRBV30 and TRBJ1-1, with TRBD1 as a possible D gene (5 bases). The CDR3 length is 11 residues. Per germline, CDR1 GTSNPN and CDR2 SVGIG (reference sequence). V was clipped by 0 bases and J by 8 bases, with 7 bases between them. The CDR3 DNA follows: TGTGCCTGGAGTGTAGCAGGGGAAGCTTTCTTT. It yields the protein CAWSVAGEAFF.

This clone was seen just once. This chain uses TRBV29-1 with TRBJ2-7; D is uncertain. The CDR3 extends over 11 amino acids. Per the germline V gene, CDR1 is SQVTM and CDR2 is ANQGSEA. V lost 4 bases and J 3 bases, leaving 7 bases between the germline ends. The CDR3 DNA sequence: TGCAGCGTTGGCTACAGCTACGAGCAGTACTTC. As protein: CSVGYSYEQYF.

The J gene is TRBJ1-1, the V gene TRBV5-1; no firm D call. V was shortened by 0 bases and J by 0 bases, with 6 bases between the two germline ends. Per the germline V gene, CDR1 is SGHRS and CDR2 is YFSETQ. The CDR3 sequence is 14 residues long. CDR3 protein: CASSLAYMNTEAFF. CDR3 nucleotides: TGCGCCAGCAGCTTGGCGTACATGAACACTGAAGCTTTCTTT. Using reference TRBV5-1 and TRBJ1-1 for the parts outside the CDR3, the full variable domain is KAGVTQTPRYLIKTRGQQVTLSCSPISGHRSVSWYQQTPGQGLQFLFEYFSETQRNKGNFPGRFSGRQFSNSRSEMNVSTLELGDSALYLCASSLAYMNTEAFFGQGTRLTVV.

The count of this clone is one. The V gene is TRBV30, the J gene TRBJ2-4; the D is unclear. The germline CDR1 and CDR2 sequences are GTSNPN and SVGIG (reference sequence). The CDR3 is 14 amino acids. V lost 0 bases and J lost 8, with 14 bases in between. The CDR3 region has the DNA TGTGCCTGGAGTGTAACGCTCCCCCCGGACATTCAGTACTTC. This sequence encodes CAWSVTLPPDIQYF.

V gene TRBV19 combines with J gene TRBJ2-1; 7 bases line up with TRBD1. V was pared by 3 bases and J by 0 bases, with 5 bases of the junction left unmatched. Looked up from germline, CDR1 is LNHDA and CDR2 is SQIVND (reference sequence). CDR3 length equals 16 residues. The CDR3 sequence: CASSMTGKSSYNEQFF. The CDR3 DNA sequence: TGTGCCAGTAGTATGACAGGGAAGAGCTCCTACAATGAGCAGTTCTTC.

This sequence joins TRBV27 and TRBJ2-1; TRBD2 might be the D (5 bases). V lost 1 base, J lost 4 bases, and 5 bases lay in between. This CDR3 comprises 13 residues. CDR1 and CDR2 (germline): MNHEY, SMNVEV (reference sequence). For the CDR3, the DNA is TGTGCCAGCAGTTTATGGACTTACAATGAGCAGTTCTTC. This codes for CASSLWTYNEQFF.

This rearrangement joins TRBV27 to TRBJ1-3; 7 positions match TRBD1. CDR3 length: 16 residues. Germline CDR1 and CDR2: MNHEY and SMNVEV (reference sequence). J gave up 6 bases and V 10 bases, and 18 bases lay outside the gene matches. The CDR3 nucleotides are TGTGCCACCATTCCGAGGGACAGTGGCCCTGTAAACACCATATATTTT. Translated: CATIPRDSGPVNTIYF.

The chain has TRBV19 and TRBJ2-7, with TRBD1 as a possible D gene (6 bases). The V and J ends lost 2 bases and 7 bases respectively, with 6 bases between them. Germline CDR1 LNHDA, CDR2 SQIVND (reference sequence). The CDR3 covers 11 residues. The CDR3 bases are TGTGCCAGTAGTATAAGGGGGGAGCAGTACTTC. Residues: CASSIRGEQYF.

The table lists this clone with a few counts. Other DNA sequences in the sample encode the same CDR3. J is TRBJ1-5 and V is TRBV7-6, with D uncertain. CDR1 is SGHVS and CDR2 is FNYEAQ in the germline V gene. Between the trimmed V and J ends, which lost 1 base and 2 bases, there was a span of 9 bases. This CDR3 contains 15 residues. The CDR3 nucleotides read TGTGCCAGCAGCTTAGTGCCCGACGGCAATCAGCCCCAGCATTTT. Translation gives CASSLVPDGNQPQHF.

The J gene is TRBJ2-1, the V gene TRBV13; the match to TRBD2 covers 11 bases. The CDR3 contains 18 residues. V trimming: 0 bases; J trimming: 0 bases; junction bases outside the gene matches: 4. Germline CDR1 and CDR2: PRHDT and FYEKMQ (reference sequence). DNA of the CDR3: TGTGCCAGCAGCTTAGGGCTAGCGGGAGGAAGCTCCTACAATGAGCAGTTCTTC. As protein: CASSLGLAGGSSYNEQFF. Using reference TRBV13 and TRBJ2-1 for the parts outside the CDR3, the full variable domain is AAGVIQSPRHLIKEKRETATLKCYPIPRHDTVYWYQQGPGQDPQFLISFYEKMQSDKGSIPDRFSAQQFSDYHSELNMSSLELGDSALYFCASSLGLAGGSSYNEQFFGPGTRLTVL.

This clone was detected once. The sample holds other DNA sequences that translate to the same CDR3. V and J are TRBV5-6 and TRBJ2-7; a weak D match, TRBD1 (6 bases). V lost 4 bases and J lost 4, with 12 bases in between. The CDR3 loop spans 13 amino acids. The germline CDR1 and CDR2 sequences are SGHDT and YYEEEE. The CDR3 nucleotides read TGTGCCAGCAGCCCGGGACACTCATACGAGCAGTACTTC. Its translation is CASSPGHSYEQYF.